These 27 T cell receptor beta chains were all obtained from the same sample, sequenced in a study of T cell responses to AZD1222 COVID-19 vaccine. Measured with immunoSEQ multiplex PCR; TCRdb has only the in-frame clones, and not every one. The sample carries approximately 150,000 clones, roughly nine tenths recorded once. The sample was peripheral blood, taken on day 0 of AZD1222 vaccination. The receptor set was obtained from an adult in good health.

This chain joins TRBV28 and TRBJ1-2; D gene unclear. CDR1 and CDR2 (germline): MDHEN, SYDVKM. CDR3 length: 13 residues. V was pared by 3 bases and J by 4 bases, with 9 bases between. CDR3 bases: TGTGCCAGCAGTTTGGCCCCCCTCTATGGCTACACCTTC. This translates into CASSLAPLYGYTF.

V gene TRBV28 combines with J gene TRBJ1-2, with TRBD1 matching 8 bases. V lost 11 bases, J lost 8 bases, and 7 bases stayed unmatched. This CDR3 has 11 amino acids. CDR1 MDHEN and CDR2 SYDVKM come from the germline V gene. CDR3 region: CAVLDRVGYTF. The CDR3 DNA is TGTGCCGTTCTGGACAGGGTAGGCTACACCTTC.

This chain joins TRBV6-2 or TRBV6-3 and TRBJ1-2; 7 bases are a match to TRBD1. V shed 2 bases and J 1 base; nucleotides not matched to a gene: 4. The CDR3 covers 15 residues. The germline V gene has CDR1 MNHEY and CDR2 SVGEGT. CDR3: CASSYPTGNNYGYTF. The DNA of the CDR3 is TGTGCCAGCAGTTACCCGACAGGGAATAACTATGGCTACACCTTC.

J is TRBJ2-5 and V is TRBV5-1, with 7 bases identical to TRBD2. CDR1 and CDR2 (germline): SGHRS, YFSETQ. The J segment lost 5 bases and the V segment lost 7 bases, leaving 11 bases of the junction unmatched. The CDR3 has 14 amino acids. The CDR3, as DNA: TGCGCCAGCGGAAGCACGGGAGGCCGGGAGACCCAGTACTTC. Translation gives CASGSTGGRETQYF.

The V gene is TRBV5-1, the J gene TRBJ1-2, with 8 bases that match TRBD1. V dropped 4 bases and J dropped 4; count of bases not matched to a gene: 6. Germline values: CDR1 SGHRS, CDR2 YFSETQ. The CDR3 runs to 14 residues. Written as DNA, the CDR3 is TGCGCCAGCAGCGCCCGACAGGGGAGCTATGGCTACACCTTC. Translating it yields CASSARQGSYGYTF.

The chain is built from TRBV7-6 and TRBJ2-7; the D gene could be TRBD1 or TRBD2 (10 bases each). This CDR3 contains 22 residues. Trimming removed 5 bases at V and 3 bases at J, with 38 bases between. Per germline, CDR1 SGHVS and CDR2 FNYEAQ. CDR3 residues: CASSGGQGRTSGDLRSGYEQYF. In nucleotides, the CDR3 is TGTGCCAGCAGCGGGGGACAGGGGAGGACTAGCGGAGACCTGCGAAGTGGCTACGAGCAGTACTTC.

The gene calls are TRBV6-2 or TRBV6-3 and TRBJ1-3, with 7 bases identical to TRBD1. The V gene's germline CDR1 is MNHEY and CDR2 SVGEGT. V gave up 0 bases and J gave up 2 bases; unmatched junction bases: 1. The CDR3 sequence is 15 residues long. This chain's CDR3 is CASSYSGQAGNTIYF. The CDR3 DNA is TGTGCCAGCAGTTACTCCGGACAGGCTGGAAACACCATATATTTT.

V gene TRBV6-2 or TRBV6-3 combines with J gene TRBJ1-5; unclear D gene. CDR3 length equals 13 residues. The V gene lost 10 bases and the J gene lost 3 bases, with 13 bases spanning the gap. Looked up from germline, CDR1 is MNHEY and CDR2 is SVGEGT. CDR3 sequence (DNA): TGTGCCACCAATTACAGATACAATCAGCCCCAGCATTTT. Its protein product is CATNYRYNQPQHF.

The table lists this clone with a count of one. DNA of the CDR3: TGTGCCAGCAGCCCCGTGGTTGGTACTGAAGCTTTCTTT. It encodes CASSPVVGTEAFF. The V gene is TRBV11-2, the J gene TRBJ1-1; D not resolved. Germline CDR1 SGHAT, CDR2 FQNNGV. V lost 5 bases to trimming and J lost 5 bases, with 12 bases between them. The CDR3 contains 13 residues.

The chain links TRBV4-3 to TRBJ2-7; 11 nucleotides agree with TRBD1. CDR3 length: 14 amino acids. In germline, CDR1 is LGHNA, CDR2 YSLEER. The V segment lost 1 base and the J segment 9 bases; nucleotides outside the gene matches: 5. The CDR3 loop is CASSQGPGQGVQYF. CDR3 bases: TGCGCCAGCAGCCAAGGACCGGGACAGGGGGTGCAGTACTTC.

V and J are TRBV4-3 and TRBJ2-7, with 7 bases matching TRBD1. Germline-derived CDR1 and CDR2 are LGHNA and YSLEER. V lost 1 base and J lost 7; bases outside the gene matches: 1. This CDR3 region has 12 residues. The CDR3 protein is CASSQGQGEQYF. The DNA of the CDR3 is TGCGCCAGCAGCCAAGGACAGGGTGAGCAGTACTTC.

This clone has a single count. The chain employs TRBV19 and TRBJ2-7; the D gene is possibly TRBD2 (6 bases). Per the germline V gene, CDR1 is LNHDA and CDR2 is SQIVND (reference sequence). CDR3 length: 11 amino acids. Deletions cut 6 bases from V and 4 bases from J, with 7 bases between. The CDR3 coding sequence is TGTGCCAGTAGCCGGGGGTACGAGCAGTACTTC. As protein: CASSRGYEQYF.

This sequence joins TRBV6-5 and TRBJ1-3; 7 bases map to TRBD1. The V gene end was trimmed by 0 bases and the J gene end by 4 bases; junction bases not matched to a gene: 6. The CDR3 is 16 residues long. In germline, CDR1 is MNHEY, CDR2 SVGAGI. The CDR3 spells CASSYSGQVAGNTIYF. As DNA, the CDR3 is TGTGCCAGCAGTTACTCCGGACAGGTCGCGGGAAACACCATATATTTT.

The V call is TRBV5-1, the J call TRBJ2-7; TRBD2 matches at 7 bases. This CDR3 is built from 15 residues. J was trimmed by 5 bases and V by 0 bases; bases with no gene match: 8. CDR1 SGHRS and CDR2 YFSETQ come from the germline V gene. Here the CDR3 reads CASSLEGRVSDEQYF. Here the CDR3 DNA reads TGCGCCAGCAGCTTGGAGGGGAGGGTCTCTGACGAGCAGTACTTC.

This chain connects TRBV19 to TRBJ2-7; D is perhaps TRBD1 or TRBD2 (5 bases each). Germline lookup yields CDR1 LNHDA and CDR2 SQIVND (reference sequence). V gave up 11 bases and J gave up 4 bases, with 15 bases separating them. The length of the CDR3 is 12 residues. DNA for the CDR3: TGTGCCGCGGCCGGGACGGAATACGAGCAGTACTTC. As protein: CAAAGTEYEQYF.

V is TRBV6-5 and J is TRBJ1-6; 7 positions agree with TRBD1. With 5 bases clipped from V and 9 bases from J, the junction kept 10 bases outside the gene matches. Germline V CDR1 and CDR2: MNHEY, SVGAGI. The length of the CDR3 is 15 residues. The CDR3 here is CASSRQGLRGSPLHF. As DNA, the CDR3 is TGTGCCAGCAGTCGACAGGGCCTGCGGGGTTCACCCCTCCACTTT.

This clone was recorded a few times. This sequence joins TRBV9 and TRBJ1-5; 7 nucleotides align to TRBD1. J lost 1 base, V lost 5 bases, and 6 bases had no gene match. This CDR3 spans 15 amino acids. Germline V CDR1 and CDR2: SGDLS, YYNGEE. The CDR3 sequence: CASSATGESNQPQHF. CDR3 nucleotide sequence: TGTGCCAGCAGTGCCACAGGGGAGAGCAATCAGCCCCAGCATTTT.

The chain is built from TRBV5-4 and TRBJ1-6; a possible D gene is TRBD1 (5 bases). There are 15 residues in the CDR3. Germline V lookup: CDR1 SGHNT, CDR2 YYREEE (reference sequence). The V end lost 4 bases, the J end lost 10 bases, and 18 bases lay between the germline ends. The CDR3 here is CASSGGDVPGSPLHF. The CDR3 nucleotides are TGTGCCAGCAGCGGGGGGGATGTTCCAGGCTCACCCCTCCACTTT.

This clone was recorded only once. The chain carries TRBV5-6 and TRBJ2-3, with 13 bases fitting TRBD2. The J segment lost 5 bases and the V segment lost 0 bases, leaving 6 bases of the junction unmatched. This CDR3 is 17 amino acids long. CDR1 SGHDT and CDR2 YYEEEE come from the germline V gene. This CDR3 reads CASSLGLAGGSIDTQYF. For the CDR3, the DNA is TGTGCCAGCAGCTTGGGACTAGCGGGGGGATCAATAGATACGCAGTATTTT.

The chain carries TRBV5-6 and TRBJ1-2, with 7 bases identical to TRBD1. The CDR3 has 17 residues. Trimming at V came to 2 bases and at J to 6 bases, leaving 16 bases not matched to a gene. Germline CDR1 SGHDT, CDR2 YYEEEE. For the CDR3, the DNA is TGTGCCAGCAGCTTCAATACAGGGGCCGGAGGGGGACATGGCTACACCTTC. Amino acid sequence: CASSFNTGAGGGHGYTF.

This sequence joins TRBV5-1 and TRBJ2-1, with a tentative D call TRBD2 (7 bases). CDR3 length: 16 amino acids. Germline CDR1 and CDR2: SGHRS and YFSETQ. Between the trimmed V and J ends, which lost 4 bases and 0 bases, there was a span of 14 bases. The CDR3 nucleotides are TGCGCCAGCAGCCAATCCGGGGGGCTCTCCTACAATGAGCAGTTCTTC. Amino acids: CASSQSGGLSYNEQFF.

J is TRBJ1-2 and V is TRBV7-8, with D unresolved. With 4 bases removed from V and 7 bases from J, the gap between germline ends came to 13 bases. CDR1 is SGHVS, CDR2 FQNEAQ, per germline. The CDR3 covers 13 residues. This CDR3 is CASSSSARFGYTF. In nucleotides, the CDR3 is TGTGCCAGCAGCTCGTCTGCCCGTTTTGGCTACACCTTC.

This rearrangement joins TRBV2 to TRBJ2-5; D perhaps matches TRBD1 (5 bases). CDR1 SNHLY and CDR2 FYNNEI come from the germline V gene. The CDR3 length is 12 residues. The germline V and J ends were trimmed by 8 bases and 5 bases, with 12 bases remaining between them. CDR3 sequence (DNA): TGTGCCAGCCAGGGTGCCGGTGAGACCCAGTACTTC. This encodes CASQGAGETQYF.

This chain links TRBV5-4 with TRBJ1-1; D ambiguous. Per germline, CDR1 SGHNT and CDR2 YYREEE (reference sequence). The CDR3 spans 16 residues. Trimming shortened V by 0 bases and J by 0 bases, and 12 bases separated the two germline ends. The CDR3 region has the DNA TGTGCCAGCAGCTTGGGGAGCATCAGTTTGAACACTGAAGCTTTCTTT. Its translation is CASSLGSISLNTEAFF.

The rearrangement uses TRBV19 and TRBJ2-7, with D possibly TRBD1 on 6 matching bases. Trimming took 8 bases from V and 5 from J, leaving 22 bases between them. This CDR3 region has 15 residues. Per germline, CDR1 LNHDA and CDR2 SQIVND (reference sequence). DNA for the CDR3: TGTGCCAGTTCATTCTCCGTGGGCAGGGGACACGAGCAGTACTTC. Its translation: CASSFSVGRGHEQYF.

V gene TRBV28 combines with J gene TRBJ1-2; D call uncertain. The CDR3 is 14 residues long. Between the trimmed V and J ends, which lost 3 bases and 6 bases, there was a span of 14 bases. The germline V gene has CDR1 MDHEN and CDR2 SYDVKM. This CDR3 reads CASSLGSALNGYTF. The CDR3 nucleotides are TGTGCCAGCAGTTTGGGGTCGGCACTAAATGGCTACACCTTC.

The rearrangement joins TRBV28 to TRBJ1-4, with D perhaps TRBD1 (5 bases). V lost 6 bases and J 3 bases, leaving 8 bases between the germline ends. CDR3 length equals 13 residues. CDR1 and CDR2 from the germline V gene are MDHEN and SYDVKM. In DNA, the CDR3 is TGTGCCAGCAGAGGACAATCTAATGAAAAACTGTTTTTT. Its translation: CASRGQSNEKLFF.